This T cell receptor beta chain was captured in a study of T-cell reconstitution after alpha-beta-depleted transplantation in children. With 8 bases removed from V and 5 bases from J, the gap between germline ends came to 18 bases. Germline V CDR1 and CDR2: MDHEN, SYDVKM. The CDR3 totals 14 residues. Preparing the TCRbeta library involved the use of unique molecular identifiers. One entry per CDR3 protein results from TCRdb running MiXCR on the PCR reads. The top ten hold 3% to 4.5% of the sample, which has fewer than 400,000 distinct CDR3 sequences, roughly 21% seen once. The chain combines TRBV28 with TRBJ2-5, with no clear D. The sequences come from PBMCs from the stem cell graft donor, collected from the stem cell graft. This TCR was sampled from a human donor who donated a stem cell graft to a child with acute myeloid leukemia. The CDR3 loop reads CASGRRVDLETQYF. CDR3 coding DNA: TGTGCCAGCGGGCGCCGGGTTGATCTGGAGACCCAGTACTTC.